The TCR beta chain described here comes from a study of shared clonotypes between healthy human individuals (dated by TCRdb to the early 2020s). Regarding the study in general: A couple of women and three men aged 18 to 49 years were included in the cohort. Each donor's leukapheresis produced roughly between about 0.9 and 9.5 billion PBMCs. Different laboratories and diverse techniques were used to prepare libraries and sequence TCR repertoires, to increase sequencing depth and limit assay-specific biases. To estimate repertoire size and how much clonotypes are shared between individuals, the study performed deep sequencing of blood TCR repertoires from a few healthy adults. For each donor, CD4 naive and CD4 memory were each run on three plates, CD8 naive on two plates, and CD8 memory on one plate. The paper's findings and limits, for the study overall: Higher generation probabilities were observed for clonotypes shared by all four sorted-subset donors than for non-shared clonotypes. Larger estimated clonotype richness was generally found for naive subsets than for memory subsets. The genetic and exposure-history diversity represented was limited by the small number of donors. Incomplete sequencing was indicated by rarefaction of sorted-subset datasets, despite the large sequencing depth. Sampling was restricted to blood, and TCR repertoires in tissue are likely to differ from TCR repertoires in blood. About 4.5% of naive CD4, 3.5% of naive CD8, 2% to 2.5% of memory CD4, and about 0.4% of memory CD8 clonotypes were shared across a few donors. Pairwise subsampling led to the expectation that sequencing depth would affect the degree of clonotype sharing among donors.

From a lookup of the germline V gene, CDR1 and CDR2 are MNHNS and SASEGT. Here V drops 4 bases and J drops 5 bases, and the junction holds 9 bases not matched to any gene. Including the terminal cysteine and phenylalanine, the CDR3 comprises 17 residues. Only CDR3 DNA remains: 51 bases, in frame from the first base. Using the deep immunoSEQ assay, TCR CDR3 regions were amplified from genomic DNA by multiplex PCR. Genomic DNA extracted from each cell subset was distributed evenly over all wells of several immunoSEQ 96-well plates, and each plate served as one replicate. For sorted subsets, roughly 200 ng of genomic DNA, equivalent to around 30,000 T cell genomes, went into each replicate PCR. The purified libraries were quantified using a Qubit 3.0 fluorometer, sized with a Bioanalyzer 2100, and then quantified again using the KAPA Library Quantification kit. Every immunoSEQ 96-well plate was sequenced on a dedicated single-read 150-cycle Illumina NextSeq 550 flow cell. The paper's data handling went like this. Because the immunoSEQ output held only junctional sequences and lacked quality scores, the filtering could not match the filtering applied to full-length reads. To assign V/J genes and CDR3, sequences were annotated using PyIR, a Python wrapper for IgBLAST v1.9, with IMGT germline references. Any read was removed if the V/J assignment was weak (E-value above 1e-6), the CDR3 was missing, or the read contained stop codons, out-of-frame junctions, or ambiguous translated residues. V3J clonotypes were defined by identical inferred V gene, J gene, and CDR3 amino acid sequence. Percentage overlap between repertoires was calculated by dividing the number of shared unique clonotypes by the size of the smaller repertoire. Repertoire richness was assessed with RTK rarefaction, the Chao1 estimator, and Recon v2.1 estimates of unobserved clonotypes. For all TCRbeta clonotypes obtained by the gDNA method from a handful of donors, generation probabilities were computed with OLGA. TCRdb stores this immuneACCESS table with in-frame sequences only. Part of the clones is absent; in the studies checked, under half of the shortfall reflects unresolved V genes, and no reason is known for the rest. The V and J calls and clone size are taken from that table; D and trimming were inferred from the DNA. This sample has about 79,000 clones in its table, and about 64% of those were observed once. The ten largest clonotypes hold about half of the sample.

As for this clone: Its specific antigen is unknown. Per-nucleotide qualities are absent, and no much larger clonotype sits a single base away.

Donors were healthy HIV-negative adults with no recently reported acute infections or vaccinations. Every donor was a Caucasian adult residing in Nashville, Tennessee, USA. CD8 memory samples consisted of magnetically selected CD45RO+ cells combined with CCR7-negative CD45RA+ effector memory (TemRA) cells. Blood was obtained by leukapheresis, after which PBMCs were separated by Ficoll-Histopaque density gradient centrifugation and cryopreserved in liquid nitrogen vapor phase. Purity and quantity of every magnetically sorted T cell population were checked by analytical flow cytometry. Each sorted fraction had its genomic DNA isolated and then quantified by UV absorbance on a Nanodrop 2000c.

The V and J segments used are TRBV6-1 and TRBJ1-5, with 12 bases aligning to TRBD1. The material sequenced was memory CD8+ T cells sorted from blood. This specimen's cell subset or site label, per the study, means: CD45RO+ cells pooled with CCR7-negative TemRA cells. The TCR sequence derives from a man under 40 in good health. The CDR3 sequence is CASSVGTGGRIDQPQHF. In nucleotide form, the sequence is TGTGCCAGCAGTGTTGGGACAGGGGGCCGAATCGATCAGCCCCAGCATTTT.